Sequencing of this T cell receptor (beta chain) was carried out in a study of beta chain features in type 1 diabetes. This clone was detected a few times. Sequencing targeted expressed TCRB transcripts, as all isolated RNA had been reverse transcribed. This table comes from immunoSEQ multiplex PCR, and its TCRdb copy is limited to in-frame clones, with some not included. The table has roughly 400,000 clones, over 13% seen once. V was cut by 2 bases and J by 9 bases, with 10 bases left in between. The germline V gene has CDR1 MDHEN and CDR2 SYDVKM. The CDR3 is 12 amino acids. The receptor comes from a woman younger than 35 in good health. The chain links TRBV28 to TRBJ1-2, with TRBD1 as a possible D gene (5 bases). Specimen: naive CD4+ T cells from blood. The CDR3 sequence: CASSLLQGSYTF. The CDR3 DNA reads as TGTGCCAGCAGTTTACTTCAGGGAAGCTACACCTTC.